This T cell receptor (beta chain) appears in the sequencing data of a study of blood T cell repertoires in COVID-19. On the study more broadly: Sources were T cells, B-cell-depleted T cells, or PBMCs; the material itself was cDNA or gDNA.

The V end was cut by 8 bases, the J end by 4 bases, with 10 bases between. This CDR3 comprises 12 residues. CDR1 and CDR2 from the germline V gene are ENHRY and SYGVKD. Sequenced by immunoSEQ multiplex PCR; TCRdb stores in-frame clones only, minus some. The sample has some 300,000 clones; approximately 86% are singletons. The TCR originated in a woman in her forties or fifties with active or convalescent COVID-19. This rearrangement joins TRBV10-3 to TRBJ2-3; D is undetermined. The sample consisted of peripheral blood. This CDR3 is CAIRSSADTQYF. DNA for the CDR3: TGTGCCATCCGATCCAGCGCAGATACGCAGTATTTT.